Below are 12 T cell receptor beta chains sequenced from a single sample in a study of blood T cell repertoires in COVID-19. Assay used: immunoSEQ multiplex PCR; TCRdb lists only in-frame clones, some missing. The sample records about 150,000 clones, just under 85% being singletons. Sequences were obtained from peripheral blood. The receptors here all came from a woman between 55 and 75 years old with acute or convalescent COVID-19.

Only a few counts were recorded for this clone. The J gene is TRBJ1-5, the V gene TRBV10-3, with D hard to call. Per the germline V gene, CDR1 is ENHRY and CDR2 is SYGVKD. The CDR3 runs 14 residues. Trimming left V 3 bases short and J 5 bases short, with 11 bases between. CDR3 sequence: CAISETQAYQPQHF. The DNA for the CDR3 is TGTGCCATCAGTGAAACTCAGGCATATCAGCCCCAGCATTTT.

The chain uses TRBV12-3 or TRBV12-4 and TRBJ1-2; the D is unclear. This CDR3 comprises 11 residues. The V gene lost 8 bases and the J gene lost 7 bases, with 11 bases spanning the gap. The CDR3: CASGLGLGYTF. CDR3 bases: TGTGCCAGCGGTCTGGGCCTTGGCTACACCTTC.

The rearrangement uses TRBV10-3 and TRBJ2-3; TRBD2 aligns across 13 bases. Germline CDR1 ENHRY, CDR2 SYGVKD. The ends lost 6 bases at V and 6 bases at J; junction bases unmatched: 6. CDR3 length: 15 amino acids. CDR3 DNA sequence: TGTGCCATCAGCTCACTAGCGGGGGGGTTTGATACGCAGTATTTT. It yields the protein CAISSLAGGFDTQYF.

This clone was detected only a few times. The chain joins TRBV27 to TRBJ1-2; 8 bases agree with TRBD1. Unmatched junction bases numbered 8, after V lost 5 bases and J lost 6 bases. Germline V gene sequence: CDR1 MNHEY, CDR2 SMNVEV (reference sequence). The CDR3 spans 14 residues. CDR3 protein: CASSQTDRENGYTF. The CDR3 nucleotides are TGTGCCAGCAGTCAAACGGACAGGGAAAATGGCTACACCTTC.

This chain links TRBV10-3 with TRBJ2-7, with TRBD1 identical over 12 bases. V lost 3 bases to trimming and J lost 2 bases; unmatched junction nucleotides: 8. Germline CDR1 is ENHRY and CDR2 is SYGVKD. This CDR3 is built from 17 residues. This CDR3 is CAISEPGQGAPTYEQYF. The CDR3 coding sequence is TGTGCCATCAGTGAACCGGGACAGGGGGCTCCTACCTACGAGCAGTACTTC.

This chain connects TRBV4-2 to TRBJ1-1; D perhaps matches TRBD1 (6 bases). Trimming removed 1 base at V and 0 bases at J, with 9 bases between. CDR1 LGHNA and CDR2 YNFKEQ come from the germline V gene. The length of the CDR3 is 15 residues. The CDR3 region is CASSQARGMNTEAFF. The CDR3 DNA follows: TGTGCCAGCAGCCAAGCCAGGGGAATGAACACTGAAGCTTTCTTT.

V is TRBV5-1 and J is TRBJ1-1; maybe TRBD1 (6 bases). Germline assignment: CDR1 SGHRS and CDR2 YFSETQ. Trimming left V 4 bases short and J 4 bases short, with 14 bases between. The CDR3 is 14 residues long. Here the CDR3 reads CASSVQGGGTEAFF. CDR3 DNA sequence: TGCGCCAGCAGCGTACAGGGTGGAGGCACTGAAGCTTTCTTT.

The chain combines TRBV10-2 with TRBJ1-5; no clear D. Germline V gene sequence: CDR1 WSHSY, CDR2 SAAADI. The CDR3 contains 14 residues. With 0 bases removed from V and 7 bases from J, the gap between germline ends came to 10 bases. The CDR3, as DNA: TGCGCCAGCAGTGAGTCCCCAGGAAACCAGCCCCAGCATTTT. This encodes CASSESPGNQPQHF.

This clone occurred once. The chain is built from TRBV28 and TRBJ1-2; TRBD1 aligns across 9 bases. V shed 5 bases, J shed 8 bases, and the junction held 9 bases outside the gene matches. CDR3 size: 14 residues. Germline CDR1 MDHEN, CDR2 SYDVKM. The CDR3 here is CASSIGQGMEGYTF. The CDR3 region has the DNA TGTGCCAGCAGTATCGGACAGGGGATGGAGGGCTACACCTTC.

This clone was observed a single time. The genes are TRBV19 and TRBJ1-1; no clear D gene. Between the trimmed V and J ends, which lost 5 bases and 1 base, there was a span of 5 bases. Germline loops: CDR1 LNHDA, CDR2 SQIVND (reference sequence). This CDR3 has 12 residues. The CDR3: CASSGGNTEAFF. The CDR3 nucleotides are TGTGCCAGTAGTGGAGGGAACACTGAAGCTTTCTTT.

This clone was observed a handful of times. V usage is TRBV11-3 and J usage is TRBJ2-1; 7 bases match TRBD1. This CDR3 has 15 residues. The germline V gene encodes CDR1 SGHNT and CDR2 YENEEA. V was clipped by 4 bases and J by 10 bases; unmatched bases: 13. The CDR3 nucleotides read TGTGCCAGCAGCTCTGGACTCCGGACAGGCAACGAGCAGTTCTTC. Protein sequence: CASSSGLRTGNEQFF.

The chain's CDR3 is CASSLRQTTEAFF. CDR3 DNA sequence: TGTGCCAGCAGTCTTCGACAGACCACTGAAGCTTTCTTT. The chain is built from TRBV27 and TRBJ1-1, with a weak D call TRBD1 (5 bases). The germline V and J ends were trimmed by 5 bases and 4 bases, with 11 bases remaining between them. The CDR3 has 13 amino acids. Germline V lookup: CDR1 MNHEY, CDR2 SMNVEV (reference sequence).